The 17 T cell receptor beta chains listed next were all sequenced from one sample in a study of a mutant IDH1 vaccine in newly diagnosed glioma. Assay: immunoSEQ multiplex PCR; the TCRdb copy retains only in-frame clones and omits some. The sample lists about 21,000 clones; about 85% were seen once. This sample's time point: baseline, week 1 (first vaccination visit). Treatment reported: pre-vaccination baseline after standard-of-care therapy. Sample: PBMCs, taken from a glioma patient treated with radiotherapy, temozolomide or both. The receptors were sampled from a man aged 35 to 55 with glioma.

The rearrangement uses TRBV5-6 and TRBJ2-1, with D hard to call. V was trimmed by 4 bases and J by 5 bases, leaving 13 bases between them. CDR1 is SGHDT and CDR2 is YYEEEE in the germline V gene. The CDR3 contains 14 residues. CDR3 bases: TGTGCCAGCAGCCCCCCGGCCAGCGACAATGAGCAGTTCTTC. Encoded protein: CASSPPASDNEQFF.

The V call is TRBV29-1, the J call TRBJ2-7, with TRBD1 as a possible D gene (6 bases). The CDR3 spans 13 residues. CDR1 SQVTM and CDR2 ANQGSEA come from the germline V gene. The germline V and J ends were trimmed by 4 bases and 2 bases, with 12 bases remaining between them. The CDR3 sequence: CSVAQGQTYEQYF. The CDR3 region has the DNA TGCAGCGTTGCGCAGGGGCAGACCTACGAGCAGTACTTC.

The chain uses TRBV7-2 and TRBJ2-7; a possible D gene is TRBD2 (5 bases). Germline CDR1 reads SGHTA; CDR2 reads FQGNSA. V lost 5 bases and J 1 base, leaving 9 bases between the germline ends. The CDR3 is 13 amino acids. The CDR3 reads CASSPRGSYEQYF. The CDR3 DNA follows: TGTGCCAGCAGCCCTCGGGGTTCCTACGAGCAGTACTTC.

The chain couples TRBV11-3 to TRBJ2-6; 12 bases map to TRBD2. Germline CDR1 and CDR2: SGHNT and YENEEA. V trimming: 1 base; J trimming: 3 bases; junction bases outside the gene matches: 10. This CDR3 has 20 amino acids. This chain's CDR3 is CASSLGRLAGGNDGANVLTF. The DNA for the CDR3 is TGTGCCAGCAGCTTAGGGAGGCTAGCGGGAGGGAATGATGGGGCCAACGTCCTGACTTTC.

This sequence joins TRBV19 and TRBJ1-1; 8 bases are a match to TRBD1. Trimming at V came to 8 bases and at J to 1 base, leaving 12 bases not matched to a gene. Germline loops: CDR1 LNHDA, CDR2 SQIVND (reference sequence). This CDR3 region has 16 residues. CDR3: CASDGQGAYTNTEAFF. The CDR3 DNA follows: TGTGCCAGTGACGGACAGGGCGCATACACGAACACTGAAGCTTTCTTT.

The chain joins TRBV6-5 to TRBJ2-5; D unresolved. Trimming stripped 0 bases from V and 10 bases from J, with 18 bases between. The CDR3 is 15 amino acids. Germline CDR1 reads MNHEY; CDR2 reads SVGAGI. CDR3 sequence reads: CASSYSFEEPRNQYF. Written as DNA, the CDR3 is TGTGCCAGCAGTTACTCGTTCGAGGAACCGAGGAACCAGTACTTC.

This clone was observed a single time. This chain uses TRBV2 with TRBJ1-4, with D perhaps TRBD1 (5 bases). V lost 6 bases, J lost 8 bases, and 7 bases lay in between. The CDR3 runs to 11 residues. Germline assignment: CDR1 SNHLY and CDR2 FYNNEI. CDR3: CASSRGEKLFF. In DNA, the CDR3 is TGTGCCAGCAGCCGGGGGGAAAAACTGTTTTTT.

Comments on this clone: This specimen includes other DNA sequences encoding the same CDR3. The V call is TRBV11-2, the J call TRBJ1-2; 9 bases align to TRBD1. Germline CDR1 and CDR2: SGHAT and FQNNGV. The CDR3 runs 13 residues. The junction had 6 bases not matched to a gene; V was cut back by 5 bases and J by 8 bases. The DNA for the CDR3 is TGTGCCAGCAGCCTTGACAGGGGGGACGGCTACACCTTC. Translating gives CASSLDRGDGYTF.

The CDR3 sequence: CASRSSGGFIDTQYF. The CDR3 DNA follows: TGTGCCAGCAGATCTTCAGGGGGCTTTATAGATACGCAGTATTTT. This chain uses TRBV7-9 with TRBJ2-3; 8 bases agree with TRBD1. This CDR3 is 15 amino acids long. The J segment lost 5 bases and the V segment lost 6 bases, leaving 10 bases of the junction unmatched. Germline V lookup: CDR1 SEHNR, CDR2 FQNEAQ (reference sequence).

This clone is a singleton in its sample. The chain uses TRBV7-9 and TRBJ1-5; unclear D gene. The CDR3 spans 14 residues. Trimming cost V 1 base and J 3 bases, with 7 bases left between them. Germline V gene data show CDR1 as SEHNR and CDR2 as FQNEAQ (reference sequence). DNA of the CDR3: TGTGCCAGCAGCTTAGGTGGGCTCAATCAGCCCCAGCATTTT. Translation gives CASSLGGLNQPQHF.

This chain joins TRBV5-5 and TRBJ1-1; maybe TRBD1 (5 bases). This CDR3 contains 13 residues. Germline lookup yields CDR1 SGHKS and CDR2 YYEKEE (reference sequence). Trimming pared 4 bases from V and 5 bases from J, leaving 12 bases between. CDR3 residues: CASSPAGRTEAFF. The CDR3 bases are TGTGCCAGCAGCCCCGCAGGGCGAACTGAAGCTTTCTTT.

There are a few counts of this clone. The chain carries TRBV5-6 and TRBJ1-4; the match to TRBD1 covers 11 bases. There are 15 residues in the CDR3. The V gene end was trimmed by 4 bases and the J gene end by 8 bases; junction bases not matched to a gene: 7. Germline V gives CDR1 SGHDT, CDR2 YYEEEE. CDR3 bases: TGTGCCAGCAGCAGCGGGACAGGGGGTGGCGAAAAACTGTTTTTT. Translation: CASSSGTGGGEKLFF.

The chain carries TRBV14 and TRBJ2-7; D unresolved. The CDR3 covers 12 residues. Trimming shortened V by 3 bases and J by 7 bases, and 10 bases separated the two germline ends. Germline assignment: CDR1 SGHDN and CDR2 FVKESK. This chain's CDR3 is CASSQPSREQYF. CDR3 DNA: TGTGCCAGCAGCCAGCCATCAAGAGAGCAGTACTTC.

This chain uses TRBV14 with TRBJ2-7; no firm D call. The CDR3 totals 12 residues. V lost 4 bases and J lost 7, with 11 bases in between. CDR1 is SGHDN and CDR2 is FVKESK in the germline V gene. CDR3 sequence: CASSPLSGEQYF. The CDR3 DNA is TGTGCCAGCAGCCCATTATCTGGGGAGCAGTACTTC.

This chain joins TRBV5-5 and TRBJ2-5, with D uncertain. The germline gives CDR1 SGHKS, CDR2 YYEKEE (reference sequence). CDR3 length: 14 amino acids. The ends were cut back, 3 bases at V and 4 bases at J, with 13 bases in the middle. The CDR3 nucleotides read TGTGCCAGCAGCTCCGTGGGGTCGGGAGAGACCCAGTACTTC. This translates into CASSSVGSGETQYF.

This clone was observed a few times. The chain joins TRBV6-5 to TRBJ1-6, with D perhaps matching TRBD1 (6 bases). The germline gives CDR1 MNHEY, CDR2 SVGAGI. The CDR3 length is 15 residues. Trimming shortened V by 6 bases and J by 4 bases, and 13 bases separated the two germline ends. CDR3 DNA: TGTGCCAGCAGGAAGGGGGGGGGTTATAATTCACCCCTCCACTTT. It translates to CASRKGGGYNSPLHF.

The rearrangement uses TRBV29-1 and TRBJ2-5; 8 bases line up with TRBD2. The CDR3 loop spans 13 amino acids. V was clipped by 7 bases and J by 5 bases; unmatched bases: 9. Looked up from germline, CDR1 is SQVTM and CDR2 is ANQGSEA. DNA of the CDR3: TGCAGCGCATCAGGACTAGCCCTTGAGACCCAGTACTTC. This sequence encodes CSASGLALETQYF. Full variable domain (remainder filled in from reference TRBV29-1 and TRBJ2-5): SAVISQKPSRDICQRGTSLTIQCQVDSQVTMMFWYRQQPGQSLTLIATANQGSEATYESGFVIDKFPISRPNLTFSTLTVSNMSPEDSSIYLCSASGLALETQYFGPGTRLLVL.